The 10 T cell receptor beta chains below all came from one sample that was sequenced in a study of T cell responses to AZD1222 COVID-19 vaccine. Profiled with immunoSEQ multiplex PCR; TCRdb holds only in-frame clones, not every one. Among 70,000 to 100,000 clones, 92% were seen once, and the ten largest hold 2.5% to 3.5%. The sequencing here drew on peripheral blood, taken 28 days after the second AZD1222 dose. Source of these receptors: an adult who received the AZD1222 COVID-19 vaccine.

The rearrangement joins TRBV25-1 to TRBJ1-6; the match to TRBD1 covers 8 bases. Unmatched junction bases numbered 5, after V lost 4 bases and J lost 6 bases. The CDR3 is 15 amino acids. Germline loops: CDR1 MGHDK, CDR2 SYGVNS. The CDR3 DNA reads TGTGCCAGCAGTGCGGCGGACAGGGCTAATTCACCCCTCCACTTT. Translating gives CASSAADRANSPLHF.

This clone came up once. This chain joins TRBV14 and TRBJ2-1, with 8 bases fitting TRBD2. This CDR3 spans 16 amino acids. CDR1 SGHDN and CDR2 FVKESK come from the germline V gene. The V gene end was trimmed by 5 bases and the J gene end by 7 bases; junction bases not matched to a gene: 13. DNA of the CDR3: TGTGCCAGCAGCGAAACGGGAGGGGAGCTGGGGAATGAGCAGTTCTTC. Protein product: CASSETGGELGNEQFF.

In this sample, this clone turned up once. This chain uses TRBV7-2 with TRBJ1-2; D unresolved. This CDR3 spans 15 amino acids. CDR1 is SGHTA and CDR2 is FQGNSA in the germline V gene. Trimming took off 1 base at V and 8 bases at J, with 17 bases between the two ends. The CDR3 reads CASSLDGEAVHGYTF. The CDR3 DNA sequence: TGTGCCAGCAGCTTAGATGGTGAGGCAGTTCACGGCTACACCTTC. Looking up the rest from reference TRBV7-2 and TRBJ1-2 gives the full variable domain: GAGVSQSPSNKVTEKGKDVELRCDPISGHTALYWYRQSLGQGLEFLIYFQGNSAPDKSGLPSDRFSAERTGGSVSTLTIQRTQQEDSAVYLCASSLDGEAVHGYTFGSGTRLTVV.

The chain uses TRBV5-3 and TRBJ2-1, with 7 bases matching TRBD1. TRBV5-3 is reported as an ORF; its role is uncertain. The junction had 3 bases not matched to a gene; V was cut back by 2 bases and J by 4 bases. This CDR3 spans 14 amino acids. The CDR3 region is CARSFGTAYNEQFF. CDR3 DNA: TGTGCCAGAAGCTTCGGGACAGCGTACAATGAGCAGTTCTTC.

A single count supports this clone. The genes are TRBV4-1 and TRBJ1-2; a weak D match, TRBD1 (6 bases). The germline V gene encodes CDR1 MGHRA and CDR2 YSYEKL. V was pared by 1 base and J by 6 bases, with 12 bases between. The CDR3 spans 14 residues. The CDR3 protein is CASSQVSGQNGYTF. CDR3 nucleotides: TGCGCCAGCAGCCAAGTCTCCGGACAGAATGGCTACACCTTC.

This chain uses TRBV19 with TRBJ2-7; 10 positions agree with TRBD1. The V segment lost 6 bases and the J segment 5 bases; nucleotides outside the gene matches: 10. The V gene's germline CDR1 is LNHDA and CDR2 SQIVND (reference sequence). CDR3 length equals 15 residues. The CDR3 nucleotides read TGTGCCAGTAGATCCCCCGGGACAGGGGTCAACGAGCAGTACTTC. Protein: CASRSPGTGVNEQYF.

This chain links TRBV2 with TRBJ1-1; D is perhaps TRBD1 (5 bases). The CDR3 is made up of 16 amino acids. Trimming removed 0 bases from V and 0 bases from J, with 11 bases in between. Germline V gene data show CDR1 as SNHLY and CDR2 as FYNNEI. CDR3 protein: CASSEAAGTLNTEAFF. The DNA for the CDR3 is TGTGCCAGCAGTGAAGCGGCCGGGACTCTGAACACTGAAGCTTTCTTT.

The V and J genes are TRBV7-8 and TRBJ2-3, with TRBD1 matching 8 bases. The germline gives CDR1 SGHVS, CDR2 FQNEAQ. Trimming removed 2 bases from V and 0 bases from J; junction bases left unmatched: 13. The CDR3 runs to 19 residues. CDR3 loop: CASSLRRTGPLTSTDTQYF. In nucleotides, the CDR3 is TGTGCCAGCAGCTTAAGGCGGACAGGGCCTCTCACTAGCACAGATACGCAGTATTTT.

CDR3 coding DNA: TGTGCCAGCAGTGAAGGGCGGTCGGTGGGGGGCTACACCTTC. As protein: CASSEGRSVGGYTF. The gene calls are TRBV2 and TRBJ1-2; D is uncertain. CDR3 length: 14 residues. The V and J ends lost 1 base and 8 bases respectively, with 14 bases between them. In germline, CDR1 is SNHLY, CDR2 FYNNEI.

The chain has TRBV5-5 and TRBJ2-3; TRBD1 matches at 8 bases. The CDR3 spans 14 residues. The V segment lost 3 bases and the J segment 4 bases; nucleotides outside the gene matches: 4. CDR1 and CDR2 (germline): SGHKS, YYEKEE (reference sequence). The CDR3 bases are TGTGCCAGCAGCTCGAGGACAGGGTCAGATACGCAGTATTTT. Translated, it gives CASSSRTGSDTQYF.